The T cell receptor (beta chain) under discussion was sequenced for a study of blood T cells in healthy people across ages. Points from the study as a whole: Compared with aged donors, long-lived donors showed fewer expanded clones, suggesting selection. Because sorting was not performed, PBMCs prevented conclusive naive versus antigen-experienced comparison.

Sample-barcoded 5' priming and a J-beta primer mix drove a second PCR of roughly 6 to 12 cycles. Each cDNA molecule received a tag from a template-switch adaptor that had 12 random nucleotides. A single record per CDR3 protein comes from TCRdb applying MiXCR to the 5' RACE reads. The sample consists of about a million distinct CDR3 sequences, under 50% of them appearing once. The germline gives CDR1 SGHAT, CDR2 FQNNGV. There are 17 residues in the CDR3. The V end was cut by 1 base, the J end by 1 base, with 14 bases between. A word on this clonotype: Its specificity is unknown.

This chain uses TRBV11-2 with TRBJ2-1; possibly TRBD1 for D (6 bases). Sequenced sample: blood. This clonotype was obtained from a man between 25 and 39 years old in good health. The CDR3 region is CASSLATGKLSYNEQFF. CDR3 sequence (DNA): TGTGCCAGCAGCTTAGCCACAGGGAAACTGTCCTACAATGAGCAGTTCTTC.